This TCR beta chain was sequenced in a study of post-analysis software for immune sequencing data. Germline CDR1 DFQATT, CDR2 SNEGSKA (reference sequence). The CDR3 length is 15 residues. With 3 bases removed from V and 0 bases from J, the gap between germline ends came to 12 bases. The authors incorporated unique molecular identifiers into the TCR beta cDNA libraries. TCRdb ran MiXCR on the PCR reads and lists one entry per CDR3 protein. Seen here are some 240,000 distinct CDR3 sequences, 30% to 45% observed once, and the top ten hold less than 6%. The study's findings and limits: A handful of TRBV segments were significantly more frequent in patients than in controls. TRBV5-6, TRBV5-1 and TRBV20-1 were among these segments.

This clonotype occurred many times. The antigen is undetermined. The sample taken for sequencing was blood. The gene calls are TRBV20-1 and TRBJ2-1; tentative D call: TRBD2 (6 bases). This clonotype originated in a girl aged 5-17 years with multiple sclerosis. The CDR3 region has the DNA TGCAGTGCTAGCCTCGTAGCGGTCTCCTACAATGAGCAGTTCTTC. Translation: CSASLVAVSYNEQFF.